The 30 T cell receptor beta chains below were found in one sample sequenced in a study of blood T cell repertoires in COVID-19. Clones were sequenced by immunoSEQ multiplex PCR, and TCRdb holds only the in-frame ones, with some missing. This table has under 150,000 clones, more than 90% appearing once. The sample comprised peripheral blood. The receptor source for this set is a man aged 50 to 60 with active COVID-19.

The chain couples TRBV11-2 to TRBJ2-7, with 10 bases fitting TRBD2. Looked up from germline, CDR1 is SGHAT and CDR2 is FQNNGV. Losses at the gene ends were 0 bases for V and 3 bases for J; bases not matched to a gene: 8. The CDR3 extends over 17 amino acids. The CDR3 DNA reads TGTGCCAGCAGCTTAGATGGGATAGGACTAGCGGTCTACGAGCAGTACGTC. Encoded protein: CASSLDGIGLAVYEQYV.

This chain links TRBV7-2 with TRBJ1-1, with TRBD1 as a possible D gene (5 bases). Germline V gene lookup returns CDR1 SGHTA and CDR2 FQGNSA. The length of the CDR3 is 12 residues. V lost 6 bases and J lost 7, with 12 bases in between. The chain's CDR3 is CASSLQGFEAFF. The CDR3 DNA reads as TGTGCCAGCAGTCTTCAGGGCTTTGAAGCTTTCTTT.

This clone was detected only once. V and J are TRBV5-1 and TRBJ2-1, with 10 positions matching TRBD2. Per the germline V gene, CDR1 is SGHRS and CDR2 is YFSETQ. V was clipped by 7 bases and J by 6 bases; unmatched bases: 10. The CDR3 is made up of 15 amino acids. Here the CDR3 reads CASGRGTSDSNEQFF. The CDR3 DNA is TGCGCCAGCGGTCGGGGGACTAGCGATAGCAATGAGCAGTTCTTC.

The rearrangement joins TRBV19 to TRBJ1-2; 7 positions agree with TRBD1. Germline V gives CDR1 LNHDA, CDR2 SQIVND (reference sequence). Trimming cost V 6 bases and J 0 bases; bases outside gene matches: 7. The CDR3 has 15 amino acids. Written as DNA, the CDR3 is TGTGCCAGTAGCCGTTCCGGGACAGCTAACTATGGCTACACCTTC. This translates into CASSRSGTANYGYTF.

The chain couples TRBV11-3 to TRBJ2-2; no firm D call. The CDR3 has 13 amino acids. Trimming left V 1 base short and J 8 bases short, with 8 bases between. Germline loops: CDR1 SGHNT, CDR2 YENEEA. The CDR3 protein is CASSLVRAGELFF. CDR3 coding DNA: TGTGCCAGCAGCTTAGTTCGCGCAGGGGAGCTGTTTTTT.

The chain has TRBV5-4 and TRBJ2-2; D perhaps matches TRBD2 (6 bases). The CDR3 runs 13 residues. Per germline, CDR1 SGHNT and CDR2 YYREEE (reference sequence). Trimming pared 0 bases from V and 6 bases from J, leaving 6 bases between. Here the CDR3 reads CASSLGLAGELFF. The CDR3 nucleotides are TGTGCCAGCAGCTTGGGACTAGCCGGGGAGCTGTTTTTT.

This clone was counted once. The chain recombines TRBV9 with TRBJ2-6; TRBD2 agrees at 9 bases. CDR1 SGDLS and CDR2 YYNGEE come from the germline V gene. The length of the CDR3 is 18 residues. The trim removed 0 bases at V and 5 bases at J, leaving 9 bases unmatched. The CDR3 sequence: CASSVGGTSPLWANVLTF. The CDR3 region has the DNA TGTGCCAGCAGCGTAGGGGGGACTAGCCCCCTCTGGGCCAACGTCCTGACTTTC.

The chain has TRBV19 and TRBJ1-2; TRBD1 is a possible D gene (5 bases). V was clipped by 1 base and J by 5 bases, with 11 bases between them. The CDR3 runs to 14 residues. Germline V gene sequence: CDR1 LNHDA, CDR2 SQIVND (reference sequence). The CDR3 DNA reads as TGTGCCAGTAGTATAGCTTCCTCAGGGTATGGCTACACCTTC. It translates to CASSIASSGYGYTF.

V and J are TRBV3-1 (or the pseudogene TRBV3-2) and TRBJ2-3; TRBD1 matches at 7 bases. J was trimmed by 1 base and V by 5 bases; bases with no gene match: 6. The CDR3 has 15 residues. Germline loops: CDR1 LGHDT, CDR2 YNNKEL (reference sequence). The CDR3 reads CASSRGQGGTDTQYF. The CDR3 bases are TGTGCCAGCAGCAGGGGCCAGGGGGGCACAGATACGCAGTATTTT.

Regarding this clone: One end of the junction does not line up with germline, which may come from a read error. The CDR3 sequence is CASSLGTVVGSIDF. CDR3 nucleotides: TGTGCCAGCAGCCTCGGGACAGTCGTGGGATCCATCGACTTC. The rearrangement uses TRBV5-5 and TRBJ2-5, with 7 bases matching TRBD1. The germline V gene has CDR1 SGHKS and CDR2 YYEKEE (reference sequence). This CDR3 contains 14 residues.

The V and J genes are TRBV14 and TRBJ2-7; D is possibly TRBD2 (6 bases). The germline V gene has CDR1 SGHDN and CDR2 FVKESK. The V gene lost 1 base and the J gene lost 3 bases, with 10 bases spanning the gap. CDR3 size: 14 residues. The CDR3 DNA is TGTGCCAGCAGCCAAGGACTAGGGGTCTACGAGCAGTACGTC. Its translation: CASSQGLGVYEQYV.

The DNA for the CDR3 is TGTGCCAGCAGCTTAGCTCATTCCCCCTCCTACAATGAGCAGTTCTTC. It specifies CASSLAHSPSYNEQFF. The chain recombines TRBV7-2 with TRBJ2-1, with D uncertain. Trimming cost V 0 bases and J 0 bases, with 9 bases left between them. Germline CDR1 SGHTA, CDR2 FQGNSA. The CDR3 totals 16 residues.

The rearrangement joins TRBV6-1 to TRBJ2-3; TRBD2 matches at 11 bases. The CDR3 is made up of 17 amino acids. CDR1 is MNHNS and CDR2 is SASEGT in the germline V gene. Trimming at V came to 3 bases and at J to 2 bases, leaving 7 bases not matched to a gene. This chain's CDR3 is CASSEIAGGPNTDTQYF. The CDR3 region has the DNA TGTGCCAGCAGTGAGATAGCGGGAGGGCCGAACACAGATACGCAGTATTTT.

The CDR3 region is CASSGHSLNTEAFF. CDR3 in DNA: TGTGCCAGTAGTGGGCACAGCTTGAACACTGAAGCTTTCTTT. This chain links TRBV19 with TRBJ1-1; D call uncertain. Germline assignment: CDR1 LNHDA and CDR2 SQIVND (reference sequence). The CDR3 sequence is 14 residues long. Trimming took 5 bases from V and 0 from J, leaving 10 bases between them.

This chain links TRBV7-9 with TRBJ2-1, with 12 bases that match TRBD2. CDR3 length: 18 amino acids. CDR1 and CDR2 from the germline V gene are SEHNR and FQNEAQ (reference sequence). With V trimmed by 5 bases and J by 7 bases, 15 bases remained unmatched. CDR3 sequence: CASSPQRRLAGEVNEQFF. The CDR3 nucleotides are TGTGCCAGCAGCCCACAAAGAAGACTAGCGGGAGAGGTAAATGAGCAGTTCTTC.

The chain couples TRBV10-3 to TRBJ1-5; possibly TRBD1 for D (5 bases). From germline, CDR1 is ENHRY and CDR2 SYGVKD. Deletions cut 4 bases from V and 4 bases from J, with 8 bases between. This CDR3 has 13 residues. CDR3 region: CAISGQTNQPQHF. The CDR3 DNA follows: TGTGCCATCAGTGGACAGACAAATCAGCCCCAGCATTTT.

This chain links TRBV9 with TRBJ2-1, with 12 bases lining up with TRBD2. Germline values: CDR1 SGDLS, CDR2 YYNGEE. V trimming: 0 bases; J trimming: 9 bases; junction bases outside the gene matches: 10. CDR3 length: 17 amino acids. DNA of the CDR3: TGTGCCAGCAGCGTAGTCGGTACTAGCGGGGGGCAGGGTGAGCAGTTCTTC. It is translated as CASSVVGTSGGQGEQFF.

V gene TRBV9 combines with J gene TRBJ1-2, with 7 bases aligning to TRBD1. Germline V gives CDR1 SGDLS, CDR2 YYNGEE. This CDR3 is 13 amino acids long. Trimming took 3 bases from V and 4 from J; bases not matched to a gene: 3. For the CDR3, the DNA is TGTGCCAGCAGCGCAGGGGGGACCTATGGCTACACCTTC. This codes for CASSAGGTYGYTF.

This clone was counted a single time. The chain employs TRBV5-1 and TRBJ1-1; D gene ambiguous. CDR1 SGHRS and CDR2 YFSETQ come from the germline V gene. The CDR3 is made up of 13 amino acids. The ends were cut back, 4 bases at V and 1 base at J, with 8 bases in the middle. The CDR3 DNA sequence: TGCGCCAGCAGCATCTACAGGAACACTGAAGCTTTCTTT. It encodes CASSIYRNTEAFF.

This chain uses TRBV5-4 with TRBJ2-2, with TRBD2 matching over 8 bases. Germline V gene sequence: CDR1 SGHNT, CDR2 YYREEE (reference sequence). Trimming took 4 bases from V and 2 from J; bases not matched to a gene: 4. The CDR3 runs to 15 residues. CDR3 sequence (DNA): TGTGCCAGCAGCCCCGGGGGGGACAACACCGGGGAGCTGTTTTTT. Translation gives CASSPGGDNTGELFF.

The rearrangement joins TRBV2 to TRBJ2-7; tentatively, D is TRBD2 (6 bases). The CDR3 consists of 15 residues. Trimming took off 8 bases at V and 1 base at J, with 18 bases between the two ends. CDR1 is SNHLY, CDR2 FYNNEI, per germline. DNA for the CDR3: TGTGCCAGCTCGGATGGCGGCGGGGCGTCCTACGAGCAGTACGTC. It codes for CASSDGGGASYEQYV.

The chain recombines TRBV18 with TRBJ2-1; TRBD2 matches at 10 bases. Unmatched junction bases numbered 11, after V lost 6 bases and J lost 0 bases. The V gene's germline CDR1 is KGHSH and CDR2 LQKENI. The CDR3 has 18 residues. This CDR3 is CASSPRTSGTSSYNEQFF. The CDR3 coding sequence is TGTGCCAGCTCGCCGAGGACTAGCGGTACTAGCTCCTACAATGAGCAGTTCTTC.

To note about this clone: Its ends do not fully match the called genes, so a read error is possible. This CDR3 reads CASTLAGPLGGTQYF. The CDR3, as DNA: TGTGCCAGCACCTTAGCGGGCCCCCTCGGTGGCACGCAGTATTTT. V is TRBV7-9 and J is TRBJ2-3; 7 bases map to TRBD2. The CDR3 runs 15 residues. The germline CDR1 and CDR2 sequences are SEHNR and FQNEAQ (reference sequence).

The chain uses TRBV6-5 and TRBJ2-3; D perhaps matches TRBD2 (6 bases). Germline V gene data show CDR1 as MNHEY and CDR2 as SVGAGI. V gave up 6 bases and J gave up 7 bases, with 20 bases separating them. This CDR3 has 15 amino acids. The CDR3 coding sequence is TGTGCCAGCAGGTTCGCCGGGACTCCCTCGTATACGCAGTATTTT. It specifies CASRFAGTPSYTQYF.

J is TRBJ2-1 and V is TRBV7-9; a weak D match, TRBD2 (5 bases). The V gene lost 3 bases and the J gene lost 8 bases, with 14 bases spanning the gap. CDR1 and CDR2 (germline): SEHNR, FQNEAQ (reference sequence). CDR3 length: 14 residues. CDR3 protein: CASSFSGSFDEQFF. The CDR3 coding sequence is TGTGCCAGCAGCTTTTCGGGGAGTTTCGATGAGCAGTTCTTC. The variable domain in full, completed from reference TRBV7-9 and TRBJ2-1, reads DTGVSQNPRHKITKRGQNVTFRCDPISEHNRLYWYRQTLGQGPEFLTYFQNEAQLEKSRLLSDRFSAERPKGSFSTLEIQRTEQGDSAMYLCASSFSGSFDEQFFGPGTRLTVL.

This clone appeared once. The CDR3 nucleotides read TGCGCCAGCAAGGACAGAACTTCTGGAAACACCATATATTTT. Translation gives CASKDRTSGNTIYF. The chain uses TRBV5-1 and TRBJ1-3, with D maybe TRBD1 (6 bases). Germline V gene sequence: CDR1 SGHRS, CDR2 YFSETQ. This CDR3 is 14 amino acids long. V was cut by 6 bases and J by 1 base, with 11 bases left in between.

This CDR3 reads CASSQDGSAFF. DNA of the CDR3: TGTGCCAGCAGCCAAGACGGGTCGGCTTTCTTT. The chain uses TRBV3-1 (or the pseudogene TRBV3-2) and TRBJ1-1; no clear D. This CDR3 is 11 amino acids long. V was pared by 0 bases and J by 11 bases, with 7 bases between. From germline, CDR1 is LGHDT and CDR2 YNNKEL (reference sequence).

This chain joins TRBV15 and TRBJ2-1, with D perhaps matching TRBD2 (6 bases). V gave up 3 bases and J gave up 0 bases, with 9 bases separating them. Germline CDR1 and CDR2: LNHNV and YYDKDF (reference sequence). This CDR3 spans 15 amino acids. CDR3: CATSRTGSSYNEQFF. The CDR3 nucleotides read TGTGCCACCAGCAGGACCGGGAGCTCCTACAATGAGCAGTTCTTC.

The chain is built from TRBV6-5 and TRBJ1-1; D possibly corresponds to TRBD1 (6 bases). CDR1 is MNHEY and CDR2 is SVGAGI in the germline V gene. The CDR3 consists of 12 residues. V was pared by 10 bases and J by 4 bases, with 13 bases between. This CDR3 reads CAIVQGTTEAFF. Here the CDR3 DNA reads TGTGCCATCGTACAGGGAACCACTGAAGCTTTCTTT.

V gene TRBV5-1 combines with J gene TRBJ2-7, with 10 bases matching TRBD1. CDR1 is SGHRS and CDR2 is YFSETQ in the germline V gene. CDR3 length equals 14 residues. The ends lost 6 bases at V and 5 bases at J; junction bases unmatched: 8. CDR3 residues: CASNQLGQGNEQYF. The CDR3 DNA follows: TGCGCCAGCAACCAACTGGGACAGGGGAACGAGCAGTACTTC.